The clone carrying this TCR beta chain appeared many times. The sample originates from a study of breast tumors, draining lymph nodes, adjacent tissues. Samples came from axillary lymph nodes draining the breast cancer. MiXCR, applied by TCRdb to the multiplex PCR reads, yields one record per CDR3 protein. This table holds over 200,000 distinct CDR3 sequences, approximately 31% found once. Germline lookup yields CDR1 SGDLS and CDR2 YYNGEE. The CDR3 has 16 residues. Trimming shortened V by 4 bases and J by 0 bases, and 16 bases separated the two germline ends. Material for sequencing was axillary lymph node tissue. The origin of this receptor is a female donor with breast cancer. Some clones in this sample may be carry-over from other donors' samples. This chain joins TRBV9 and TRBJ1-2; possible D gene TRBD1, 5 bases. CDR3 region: CASSHNWTPTNYGYTF. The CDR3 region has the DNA TGTGCCAGCAGCCACAATTGGACACCTACTAACTATGGCTACACCTTC.